The present T cell receptor (beta chain) was sequenced within a study of radiation and T cells in renal cell carcinoma. The data were produced by immunoSEQ multiplex PCR, yet TCRdb's version contains in-frame clones alone and is incomplete. The data contain just over 95,000 clones, 84% of them singletons. The germline V and J ends were trimmed by 5 bases and 7 bases, with 15 bases remaining between them. CDR3 length: 13 residues. Germline CDR1 is SGHTA and CDR2 is FQGNSA. Time point specified: blood 4 weeks post-SBRT, at nephrectomy. Treatment reported: 15 Gy SBRT to primary tumor, nephrectomy 4 weeks later.

J is TRBJ2-7 and V is TRBV7-2, with D uncertain. The sample here was blood, taken from a patient whose treatment included radiotherapy and nephrectomy. The sequence was collected from a man aged 55 to 70 with renal cell carcinoma. The CDR3 loop reads CASSPARLWEQYF. DNA for the CDR3: TGTGCCAGCAGCCCCGCTCGGCTTTGGGAGCAGTACTTC.